This T cell receptor beta chain was captured in a study of regulatory T cells in long-lasting Graves disease. The V gene lost 4 bases and the J gene lost 4 bases, with 11 bases spanning the gap. CDR3 length: 13 residues. Germline V gene lookup returns CDR1 MNHEY and CDR2 SVGAGI. This sample's time point: newly diagnosed GD, antithyroid drugs for less than 3 months. Construction of the TCR library relied on RNA isolated from PBMCs. This clonotype was seen at least ten times. Arm-PCR of CDR3 regions and iRepertoire HTBI primers were used to build TCR beta libraries. Each CDR3 protein is one row after TCRdb ran MiXCR on the multiplex PCR reads. This sample has hundreds of thousands of distinct CDR3 sequences, with less than 20% found just once.

The receptor was isolated from a female donor with Graves disease. The specimen was peripheral blood mononuclear cells (PBMCs), collected at new diagnosis, from a patient treated with antithyroid drugs. This sequence joins TRBV6-5 and TRBJ2-7; D possibly corresponds to TRBD1 (6 bases). This CDR3 is CASSSGHLYEQYF. CDR3 DNA: TGTGCCAGCAGTTCGGGACATCTATACGAGCAGTACTTC.